The following is a TCR beta chain sequence with its context. CDR3 size: 16 residues. CDR1 is SGHRS, CDR2 YFSETQ, per germline. Trimming cost V 1 base and J 0 bases, with 10 bases left between them. This sample was taken from a study of shared clonotypes between healthy human individuals. Produced via immunoSEQ multiplex PCR; TCRdb's table is partial and in-frame only. The data show 2.3 million or so clones, with 90% to 95% seen just once and under 0.45% held by the top ten. This TCR derives from a man aged 18 to 30 in good health. Some clones in this sample may be carry-over from other donors' samples. Sequencing was performed on naive CD4+ T cells from PBMCs. Subset defined: CD45RA+ positively selected. This chain joins TRBV5-1 and TRBJ2-2; unclear D gene. The CDR3 sequence: CASSLNAVTNTGELFF. Here the CDR3 DNA reads TGCGCCAGCAGCTTGAATGCGGTGACGAACACCGGGGAGCTGTTTTTT.